This T cell receptor beta chain emerged from a study of beta chain features in type 1 diabetes (dated by TCRdb to 2016 to 2019). About the full investigation: Patients and healthy donors did not differ in mean age, gender distribution, total cell number or subset yield. In the study, TCRB repertoires of sorted circulating CD4+ T cell subsets from recently diagnosed type 1 diabetes patients were compared with those of matched healthy donors. A total of 90 million to 140 million sorted cells were examined across all samples, and RNA yield correlated strongly with the number of cells per subset. Naive and central memory subsets were obtained from all 30 or so donors, but regulatory and stem cell-like memory subsets were isolated from only 8 patients and roughly eight healthy donors. Findings and caveats that apply to the study as a whole: Sequencing cDNA rather than genomic DNA could over-represent highly expressing activated cells, although activation and CD3 levels did not differ between groups. Shorter templates might be favored by PCR, yet because patient and control samples were amplified and corrected together, any such skew would affect both groups equally. Naive, central memory and regulatory TCRB repertoires appeared more similar among patients than among healthy donors. Because the HLA sub-analyses included only small numbers of individuals, any influence of HLA type on TCRB rearrangement was left unresolved. Type 1 diabetes patients showed a moderate but significant shortening of TCRB CDR3 length in all four CD4+ subsets. Patients with type 1 diabetes made fewer insertions and deleted more nucleotides at VDJ recombination sites, implying thymic rearrangement abnormalities.

The germline V gene sets CDR1 to SGHRS and CDR2 to YFSETQ. V loses 0 bases, J loses 3 bases, and the germline ends lie 8 bases apart. The CDR3 goes from the cysteine to the phenylalanine over 14 residues. The kept DNA is CDR3 alone, 42 bases in frame from the first base. The entire isolated RNA was reverse transcribed using the High Capacity cDNA Reverse Transcription Kit, and thus expressed TCRB transcripts were sequenced. Naive, central memory and regulatory T cell samples underwent deep immunoSEQ sequencing, averaging about 3.57 million total reads per sample. Sorted cells were lysed in RLT buffer and RNA was extracted with DNase-treated RNeasy Micro or Mini kits, depending on cell number. To prevent cross-contamination, every cell subset was processed on its own, while patient and healthy donor samples were processed together. The immunoSEQ multiplex PCR was used to amplify TCRB sequences from cDNA, yielding 87-bp fragments that span the CDR3 region. Sequencing of the amplicons was performed on the Illumina HiSeq platform. The original methods were these. PCR bias was corrected computationally using synthetic template baselines, and reads within Hamming distance 2 were collapsed, with unmergeable singletons discarded. Reads were aligned against IMGT so that V, D and J genes, CDR3 length and insertions or deletions at six rearrangement sites could be assigned. Within each subset, clonotype counts were normalized to sorted cell number, after which true diversity and Gini coefficients were computed with the tcR R package. The overlap coefficient, calculated on TCRB nucleotide sequences, was used to quantify repertoire sharing. Out-of-frame TCRB sequences from naive cells were analyzed as a proxy for the pre-selection repertoire. TCRdb limited this immuneACCESS table to in-frame rearrangements with V and J called. A share of clones is missing; checked studies link under half to unresolved V genes, and the rest is unexplained. That table furnishes V, J and clone size, whereas the DNA furnished D and trimming. The table for this sample lists fewer than 350,000 clones; 20% of them were counted only once. The ten largest account for 0.035% to 0.05% of the sample.

Concerning this clone itself: Its antigen is currently not known. No per-base quality is available; no much larger clone lies one base away. Other DNA sequences within the sample encode an identical CDR3.

Each donor gave one peripheral blood draw, roughly 110 mL on average, collected into heparinised tubes. Naive, central memory, regulatory and stem cell-like memory CD4+ T cells were sorted on a BD FACSAria II using a panel including CD45RO, CCR7, CD25, CD127, CD95 and CD27. All sorted populations exceeded 95% purity. Right away, PBMCs were isolated by Lymphoprep density gradient centrifugation and were stained directly, with no culture step. So that batch effects would be minimized, each experiment stained and sorted samples in pairs, pairing one healthy donor with one patient. What was sequenced was naive CD4+ T cells from blood. The meaning of the sample's cell subset or site label: true naive CD4+ T cells. The source is a woman aged 18-35 years in good health. The chain links TRBV5-1 with TRBJ2-3; the D segment could be TRBD1, given 6 matching bases. The DNA sequence is given as TGCGCCAGCAGCTTGGTTACAGGGACAGATACGCAGTATTTT. Translated, this gives CASSLVTGTDTQYF.